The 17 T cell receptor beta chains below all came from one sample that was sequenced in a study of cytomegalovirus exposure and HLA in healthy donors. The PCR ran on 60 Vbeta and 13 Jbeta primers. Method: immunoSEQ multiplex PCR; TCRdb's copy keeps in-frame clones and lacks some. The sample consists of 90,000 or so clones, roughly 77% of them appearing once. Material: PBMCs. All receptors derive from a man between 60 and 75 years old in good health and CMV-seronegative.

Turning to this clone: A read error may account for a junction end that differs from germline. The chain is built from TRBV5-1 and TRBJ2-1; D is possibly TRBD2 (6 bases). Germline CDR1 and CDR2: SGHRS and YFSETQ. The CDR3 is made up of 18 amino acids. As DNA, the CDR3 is TGCGCCAGCAGCTTGGTTATAACACGGGGGTCCTCCTACAATGAGCAGCTCTTC. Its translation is CASSLVITRGSSYNEQLF.

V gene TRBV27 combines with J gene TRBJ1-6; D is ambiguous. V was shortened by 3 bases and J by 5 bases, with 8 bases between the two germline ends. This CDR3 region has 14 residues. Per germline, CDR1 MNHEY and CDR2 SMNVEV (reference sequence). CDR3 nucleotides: TGTGCCAGCAGTTTTGGCAGCGATAATTCACCCCTCCACTTT. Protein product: CASSFGSDNSPLHF.

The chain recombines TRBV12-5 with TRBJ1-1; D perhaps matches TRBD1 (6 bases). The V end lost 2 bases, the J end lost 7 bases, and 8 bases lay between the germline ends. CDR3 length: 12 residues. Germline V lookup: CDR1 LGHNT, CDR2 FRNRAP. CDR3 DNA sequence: TGTGCTAGTGGTTTGAGGGACATTGAAGCTTTCTTT. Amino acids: CASGLRDIEAFF.

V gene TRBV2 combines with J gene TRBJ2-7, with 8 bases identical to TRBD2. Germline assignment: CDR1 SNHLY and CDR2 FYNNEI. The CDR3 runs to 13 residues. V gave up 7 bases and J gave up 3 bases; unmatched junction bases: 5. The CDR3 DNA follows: TGTGCCAGCATGGCGGGGGGTAACTACGAGCAGTACTTC. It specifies CASMAGGNYEQYF.

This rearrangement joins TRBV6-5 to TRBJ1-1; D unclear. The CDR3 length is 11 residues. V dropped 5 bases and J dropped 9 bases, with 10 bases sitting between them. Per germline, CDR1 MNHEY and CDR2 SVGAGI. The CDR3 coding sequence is TGTGCCAGCAGTGGCCAGGTGAAAGCTTTCTTT. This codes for CASSGQVKAFF.

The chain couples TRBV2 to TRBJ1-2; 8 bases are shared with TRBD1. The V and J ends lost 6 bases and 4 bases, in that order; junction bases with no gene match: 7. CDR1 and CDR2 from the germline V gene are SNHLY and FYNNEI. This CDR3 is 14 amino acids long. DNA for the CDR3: TGTGCCAGCAGGCGACAGGGGTTGGGCTATGGCTACACCTTC. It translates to CASRRQGLGYGYTF. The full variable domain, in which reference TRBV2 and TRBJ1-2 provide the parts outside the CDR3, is EPEVTQTPSHQVTQMGQEVILRCVPISNHLYFYWYRQILGQKVEFLVSFYNNEISEKSEIFDDQFSVERPDGSNFTLKIRSTKLEDSAMYFCASRRQGLGYGYTFGSGTRLTVV.

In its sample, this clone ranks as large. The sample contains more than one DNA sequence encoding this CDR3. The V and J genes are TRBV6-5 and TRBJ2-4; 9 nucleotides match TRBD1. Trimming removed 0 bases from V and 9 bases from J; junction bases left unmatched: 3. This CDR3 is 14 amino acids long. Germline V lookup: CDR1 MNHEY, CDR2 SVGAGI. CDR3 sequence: CASSYSGTGSIQYF. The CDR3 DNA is TGTGCCAGCAGTTACTCGGGGACAGGGAGCATTCAGTACTTC.

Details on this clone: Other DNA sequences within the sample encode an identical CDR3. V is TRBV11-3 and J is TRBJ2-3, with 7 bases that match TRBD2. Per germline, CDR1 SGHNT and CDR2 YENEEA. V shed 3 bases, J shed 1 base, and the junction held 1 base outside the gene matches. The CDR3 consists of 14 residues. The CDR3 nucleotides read TGTGCCAGCAGCTTGGGGAGGGGCACAGATACGCAGTATTTT. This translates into CASSLGRGTDTQYF.

Here the CDR3 reads CASSEAGETQYF. The CDR3 DNA follows: TGTGCCAGCAGTGAAGCGGGCGAGACCCAGTACTTC. The V call is TRBV2, the J call TRBJ2-5; D remains ambiguous. The CDR3 spans 12 residues. CDR1 is SNHLY, CDR2 FYNNEI, per germline. V was trimmed by 0 bases and J by 5 bases, leaving 4 bases between them.

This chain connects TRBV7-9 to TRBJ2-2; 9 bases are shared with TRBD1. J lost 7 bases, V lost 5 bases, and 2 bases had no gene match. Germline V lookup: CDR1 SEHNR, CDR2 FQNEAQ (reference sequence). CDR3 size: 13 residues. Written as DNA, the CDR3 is TGTGCCAGCAGCCGGACAGGGGACGGGGAGCTGTTTTTT. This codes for CASSRTGDGELFF.

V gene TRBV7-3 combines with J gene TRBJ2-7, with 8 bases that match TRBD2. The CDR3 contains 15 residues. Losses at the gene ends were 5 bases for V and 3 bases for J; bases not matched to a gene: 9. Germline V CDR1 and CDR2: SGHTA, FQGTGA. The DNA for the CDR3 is TGTGCCAGCAGCCCGGGGGGGGCCGGTCTCTACGAGCAGTACTTC. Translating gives CASSPGGAGLYEQYF.

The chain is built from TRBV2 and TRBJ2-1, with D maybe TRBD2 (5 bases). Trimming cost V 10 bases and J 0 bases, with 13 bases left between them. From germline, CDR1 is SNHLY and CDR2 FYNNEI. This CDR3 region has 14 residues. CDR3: CATREGSSYNEQFF. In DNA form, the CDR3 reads TGTGCCACCCGGGAAGGGAGCTCCTACAATGAGCAGTTCTTC.

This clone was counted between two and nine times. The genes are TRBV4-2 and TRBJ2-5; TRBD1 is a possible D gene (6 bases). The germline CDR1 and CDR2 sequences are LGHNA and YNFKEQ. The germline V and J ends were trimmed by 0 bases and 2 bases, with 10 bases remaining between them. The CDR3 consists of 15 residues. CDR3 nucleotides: TGTGCCAGCAGCCAAGAGGGGGCTACACAAGAGACCCAGTACTTC. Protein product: CASSQEGATQETQYF.

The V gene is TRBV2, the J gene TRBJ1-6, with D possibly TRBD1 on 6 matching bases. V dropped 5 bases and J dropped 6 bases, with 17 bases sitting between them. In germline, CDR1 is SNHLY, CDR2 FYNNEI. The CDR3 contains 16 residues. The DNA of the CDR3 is TGTGCCAGCAGTAACGTCGGGGGGCTAAGTAATTCACCCCTCCACTTT. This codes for CASSNVGGLSNSPLHF.

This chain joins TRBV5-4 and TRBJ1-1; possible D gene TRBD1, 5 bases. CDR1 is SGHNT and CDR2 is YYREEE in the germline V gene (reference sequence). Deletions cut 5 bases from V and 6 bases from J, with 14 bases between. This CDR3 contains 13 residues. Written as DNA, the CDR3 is TGTGCCAGCAGATCTCAGGGAACGGCTGAAGCTTTCTTT. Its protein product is CASRSQGTAEAFF.

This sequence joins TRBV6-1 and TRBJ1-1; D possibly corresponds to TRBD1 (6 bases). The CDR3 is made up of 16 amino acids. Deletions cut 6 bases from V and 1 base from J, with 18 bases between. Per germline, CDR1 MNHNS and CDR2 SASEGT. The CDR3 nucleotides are TGTGCCAGCAGAGAACCGGGACACCCACAGAACACTGAAGCTTTCTTT. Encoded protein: CASREPGHPQNTEAFF.

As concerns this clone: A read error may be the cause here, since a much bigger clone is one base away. The CDR3 nucleotides read TGTGCCAGCAGCTTGGGCAGTACGAACACCGGGGAGCTGTTTTTT. Translation gives CASSLGSTNTGELFF. The genes are TRBV5-6 and TRBJ2-2; D not certain. Germline loops: CDR1 SGHDT, CDR2 YYEEEE. Trimming pared 0 bases from V and 0 bases from J, leaving 6 bases between. The CDR3 is made up of 15 amino acids.